The 14 T cell receptor beta chains below all came from one sample that was sequenced in a study of CD8 T cells in Susac syndrome. RNA amounts of about 0.5 to 1 ug underwent reverse transcription with random hexamers. TCRdb called the immunoSEQ multiplex PCR reads again in MiXCR, with one record for every CDR3 protein. This table holds around 200,000 distinct CDR3 sequences, around 95% found once. The sequenced sample was CD4+ T cells from PBMCs. The receptors here all came from a human donor with multiple sclerosis.

This clonotype appeared once. V and J are TRBV12-3 or TRBV12-4 and TRBJ1-6; D not certain. The V end was cut by 0 bases, the J end by 7 bases, with 10 bases between. The CDR3 runs to 15 residues. CDR3 amino acids: CASSLAWDRNSPLHF. The CDR3 nucleotides are TGTGCCAGCAGTTTAGCGTGGGATCGGAATTCACCCCTCCACTTT.

CDR3 sequence: CASSYLRGRDGYTF. The CDR3 nucleotides read TGTGCCAGCAGTTACTTAAGGGGGCGCGATGGCTACACCTTC. The chain carries TRBV6-5 and TRBJ1-2, with 7 bases matching TRBD1. CDR3 size: 14 residues. Germline V gene lookup returns CDR1 MNHEY and CDR2 SVGAGI. Germline trimming cut 1 base from V and 6 bases from J; bases unmatched to any gene: 5.

This chain connects TRBV29-1 to TRBJ1-1, with 7 nucleotides matching TRBD1. CDR1 and CDR2 (germline): SQVTM, ANQGSEA. Trimming cost V 8 bases and J 2 bases; bases outside gene matches: 14. The CDR3 runs 15 residues. The CDR3 is CSSTFTGTANTEAFF. The CDR3 DNA sequence: TGCAGCTCGACATTCACCGGGACAGCCAACACTGAAGCTTTCTTT.

The CDR3 region is CSVRKQGAIYEQYF. The CDR3 bases are TGCAGCGTGCGCAAACAGGGGGCCATCTACGAGCAGTACTTC. The rearrangement uses TRBV29-1 and TRBJ2-7, with 9 bases matching TRBD1. Germline V gene sequence: CDR1 SQVTM, CDR2 ANQGSEA. Germline trimming cut 6 bases from V and 3 bases from J; bases unmatched to any gene: 9. The CDR3 runs 14 residues.

The gene calls are TRBV20-1 and TRBJ1-5; D may be TRBD1 (5 bases). The V and J ends lost 6 bases and 3 bases respectively, with 9 bases between them. From germline, CDR1 is DFQATT and CDR2 SNEGSKA (reference sequence). The CDR3 is made up of 12 amino acids. CDR3 protein: CSAGHYNQPQHF. In nucleotides, the CDR3 is TGCAGTGCGGGGCACTACAATCAGCCCCAGCATTTT.

The gene calls are TRBV12-3 or TRBV12-4 and TRBJ2-1; 9 bases are a match to TRBD2. With 8 bases clipped from V and 3 bases from J, the junction kept 8 bases outside the gene matches. The CDR3 consists of 15 residues. This chain's CDR3 is CASATSSGVYNEQFF. The CDR3 bases are TGTGCCAGCGCGACGTCTAGCGGGGTCTACAATGAGCAGTTCTTC.

The gene calls are TRBV20-1 and TRBJ2-7; 9 nucleotides align to TRBD1. V shed 5 bases and J 0 bases; nucleotides not matched to a gene: 8. The V gene's germline CDR1 is DFQATT and CDR2 SNEGSKA (reference sequence). The CDR3 loop spans 15 amino acids. The CDR3 here is CSALSGTGSSYEQYF. CDR3 DNA sequence: TGCAGTGCTCTATCAGGGACAGGGAGCTCCTACGAGCAGTACTTC.

The V call is TRBV2, the J call TRBJ2-5; D not certain. This CDR3 contains 12 residues. CDR1 is SNHLY and CDR2 is FYNNEI in the germline V gene. Trimming took off 6 bases at V and 1 base at J, with 6 bases between the two ends. In DNA form, the CDR3 reads TGTGCCAGCAGGGGGATCCAAGAGACCCAGTACTTC. Its protein product is CASRGIQETQYF.

V and J are TRBV12-3 or TRBV12-4 and TRBJ1-2; D remains ambiguous. The V gene lost 3 bases and the J gene lost 2 bases, with 7 bases spanning the gap. The CDR3 has 13 residues. In nucleotides, the CDR3 is TGTGCCAGCAGTTTGGCCTTAAACTATGGCTACACCTTC. Amino acid sequence: CASSLALNYGYTF.

This chain joins TRBV20-1 and TRBJ2-3, with 10 bases aligning to TRBD2. After removal of 3 bases from V and 2 bases from J, the junction contained 8 bases not matched to a gene. The CDR3 length is 16 residues. CDR1 is DFQATT and CDR2 is SNEGSKA in the germline V gene (reference sequence). The CDR3 reads CSARGLAGVSTDTQYF. Here the CDR3 DNA reads TGCAGTGCTAGGGGGCTAGCGGGGGTTTCCACAGATACGCAGTATTTT.

The sample holds one count of this clonotype. CDR3 sequence: CSARALGTRARSGELFF. In nucleotides, the CDR3 is TGCAGTGCGCGGGCCTTGGGTACCAGGGCCCGGTCCGGGGAGCTGTTTTTT. This sequence joins TRBV20-1 and TRBJ2-2; either TRBD1 or TRBD2 may fit D (5 bases each). The germline CDR1 and CDR2 sequences are DFQATT and SNEGSKA (reference sequence). Trimming removed 6 bases at V and 6 bases at J, with 26 bases between. CDR3 length: 17 residues.

J is TRBJ2-3 and V is TRBV5-6; D uncertain. The V end was cut by 3 bases, the J end by 2 bases, with 7 bases between. Per germline, CDR1 SGHDT and CDR2 YYEEEE. The CDR3 loop spans 13 amino acids. CDR3 bases: TGTGCCAGCAGCTCGACTGTCACAGATACGCAGTATTTT. It is translated as CASSSTVTDTQYF. Combining the CDR3 with reference TRBV5-6 and TRBJ2-3 gives the whole variable domain DAGVTQSPTHLIKTRGQQVTLRCSPKSGHDTVSWYQQALGQGPQFIFQYYEEEERQRGNFPDRFSGHQFPNYSSELNVNALLLGDSALYLCASSSTVTDTQYFGPGTRLTVL.

This chain connects TRBV20-1 to TRBJ2-1, with TRBD2 matching over 10 bases. V was clipped by 0 bases and J by 12 bases; unmatched bases: 5. The CDR3 is 13 amino acids. The germline gives CDR1 DFQATT, CDR2 SNEGSKA (reference sequence). In DNA, the CDR3 is TGCAGTGCTAGAGATAAGCGGGGGGGCTGGCAGTTCTTC. This sequence encodes CSARDKRGGWQFF.

The V and J genes are TRBV6-2 or TRBV6-3 and TRBJ2-3; D call uncertain. With 6 bases removed from V and 8 bases from J, the gap between germline ends came to 9 bases. The CDR3 length is 11 residues. From germline, CDR1 is MNHEY and CDR2 SVGEGT. This chain's CDR3 is CASSSGSTQYF. The CDR3 coding sequence is TGTGCCAGCAGCTCAGGATCTACGCAGTATTTT.